This TCR beta chain was identified during a study of patients and donors after allogeneic stem cell transplantation. TCRdb recomputed calls from the RT-PCR reads with MiXCR, one row per CDR3 protein. The sample holds about 110,000 distinct CDR3 sequences, about a third seen once. The V end lost 4 bases, the J end lost 5 bases, and 15 bases lay between the germline ends. This CDR3 has 14 residues. Germline V gene lookup returns CDR1 SGHRS and CDR2 YFSETQ. This clonotype was obtained from a human donor who was either an allogeneic HSCT recipient or a stem cell or donor lymphocyte infusion donor (not recorded which). It is not recorded whose cells these are; they may come from a transplant donor. V usage is TRBV5-1 and J usage is TRBJ2-5; D not certain. Sequences were obtained from blood, either unsorted or a sorted T cell fraction (not recorded which). The CDR3 DNA reads TGCGCCAGCAGCAATGGTCAGGTTCGTGAGACCCAGTACTTC. Translation: CASSNGQVRETQYF. The full variable domain, in which reference TRBV5-1 and TRBJ2-5 provide the parts outside the CDR3, is KAGVTQTPRYLIKTRGQQVTLSCSPISGHRSVSWYQQTPGQGLQFLFEYFSETQRNKGNFPGRFSGRQFSNSRSEMNVSTLELGDSALYLCASSNGQVRETQYFGPGTRLLVL.